This TCR beta chain was profiled in a study of Graves' ophthalmopathy and Graves' hyperthyroidism (dated by TCRdb to between 2017 and 2018). Notes on the research overall: Peripheral blood was collected at initial diagnosis, before any treatment. To tell Graves' ophthalmopathy apart from Graves' hyperthyroidism, and to predict which patients would progress to ophthalmopathy, the study relied on TCR beta repertoire signatures. In total, 135 blood samples were TCR-sequenced: 43 ophthalmopathy, under 80 hyperthyroidism and roughly 17 hyperthyroidism-to-ophthalmopathy patients. To explore V-J signatures that distinguish ophthalmopathy from hyperthyroidism, a discovery set of under 110 patients was enrolled, made up of approximately 45 with ophthalmopathy and fewer than 60 with stable hyperthyroidism. An independent validation cohort comprised fewer than 20 hyperthyroidism patients and around 16 patients who later progressed from hyperthyroidism to ophthalmopathy. In over 5 hyperthyroidism patients, the T-cell repertoire of thyroid tissue was compared with the T-cell repertoire of blood. Following sampling, methimazole starting at 30 mg daily was administered to hyperthyroidism patients, and high-dose intravenous methylprednisolone was administered to ophthalmopathy patients. For training and testing, the roughly 97 patients in the discovery cohort were randomly divided in a 7:3 ratio. What the research found in general, with its limitations: Sample size was not statistically predetermined, and group allocation was not concealed from the investigators. In cross-validation, the 13-signature model distinguished ophthalmopathy from stable hyperthyroidism with approximately 88% sensitivity and about 84% specificity, and in the test set the corresponding values were approximately 80% and 75%. Most expanded thyroid clonotypes with frequency above 0.001 were also detected in blood, suggesting blood repertoires may reflect the thyroid immune response. In validation, the model predicted ophthalmopathy progression with about 71% sensitivity and roughly 78% specificity; 12 predicted patients were CT-confirmed with GO in a median of 6.5 months.

For repertoire sequencing, TCR beta CDR3 regions were amplified from RNA transcripts. A first-round RT-PCR used HTBI primers with the Qiagen OneStep RT-PCR kit, followed by a second-round multiplex PCR, size selection and purification. Libraries were sequenced paired-end with 100 bp reads on an Illumina HiSeq2000. From the authors' description of their analysis: SOAPnuke was used to process the reads, removing any read that contained adapters or uncalled bases, had a mean Phred below 15, or lacked an exact match to the constant primer or identifier. High-quality paired reads were merged with COPE v1.2.5. Clonotypes were defined as unique nucleotide sequences and were aligned to IMGT TRB V, D and J references using MiTCR v1.1. The analysis was limited to V-J combinations with a frequency above 0.0001, which together covered roughly 99% of repertoires. A TCR clonal expansion and chaos score per V-J combination was defined as the ratio of F50 clonal expansion to chaos observed in the TCRdist matrix. Welch's t-statistics and random forest were used to reduce the features to 10 to 15 V-J combinations, which were then used as input to a naive Bayes classifier. The Morisita-Horn index was used to measure how similar the thyroid and blood repertoires were. TCRdb applied fastp at Q25 and MiXCR to the public reads, then kept only in-frame beta chains. Rows merge per CDR3 protein into single entries with the most common DNA and genes. TCRdb, rather than the study authors, made the V and J calls. The sample yields about 500,000 distinct CDR3 sequences; over 13% were counted once. 9.8% of the sample comes from the top ten.

V lost 2 bases and J lost 8 bases; the stretch between them is 18 bases long. CDR1 is given as GTSNPN and CDR2 as SVGIG, both from the germline V gene (reference sequence). From its cysteine to its phenylalanine, the CDR3 spans 15 amino acids. The entry retains the CDR3 DNA only, 45 bases that are in frame from base 1. With respect to this clonotype: Its target antigen remains unknown. Base qualities were left out, and no much larger clone turns up one base away.

Patients with ophthalmopathy had moderately to severely active disease, with a Clinical Activity Score of 3 or more, a NOSPECS grade of 4 or more, and a disease duration of less than 3 months. Anyone with other autoimmune diseases, uncontrolled infections, pregnancy or lactation was excluded from the study. Clinical symptoms, serum thyroxine, TRAb, thyroid ultrasound and orbital computed tomography were used for diagnosis. PBMCs were isolated from approximately 10 ml of fresh peripheral blood by Ficoll-Paque density gradient centrifugation. Total RNA was extracted with Trizol reagent and quality-checked on an Agilent 2100 Bioanalyzer.

The receptor was isolated from a woman aged 25 to 39 with Graves' ophthalmopathy. Donor details come from another sample of the same person, matched by shared clones. Recombination connected TRBV30 to TRBJ2-2; the best D guess is TRBD2, with 5 bases matching. The sequenced sample consisted of blood. Here the CDR3 is given as CAWSKDGEMTGELFF. The DNA reads TGTGCCTGGAGTAAGGATGGGGAGATGACGGGGGAGCTGTTTTTT. This CDR3, with the reference TRBV30 and TRBJ2-2 proteins standing in past its ends, gives the full variable domain SQTIHQWPATLVQPVGSPLSLECTVEGTSNPNLYWYRQAAGRGLQLLFYSVGIGQISSEVPQNLSASRPQDRQFILSSKKLLLSDSGFYLCAWSKDGEMTGELFFGEGSRLTVL.